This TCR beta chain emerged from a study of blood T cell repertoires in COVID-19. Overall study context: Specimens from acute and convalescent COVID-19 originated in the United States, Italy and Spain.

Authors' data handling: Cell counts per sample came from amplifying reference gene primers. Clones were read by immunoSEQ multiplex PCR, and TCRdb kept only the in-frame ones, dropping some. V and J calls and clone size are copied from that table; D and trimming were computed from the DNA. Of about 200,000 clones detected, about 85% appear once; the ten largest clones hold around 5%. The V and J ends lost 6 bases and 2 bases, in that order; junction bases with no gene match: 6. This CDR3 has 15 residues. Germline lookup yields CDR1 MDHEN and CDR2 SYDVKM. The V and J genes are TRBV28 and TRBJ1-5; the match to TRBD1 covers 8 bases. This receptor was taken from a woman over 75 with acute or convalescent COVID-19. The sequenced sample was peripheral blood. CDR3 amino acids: CASSATGQGNQPQHF. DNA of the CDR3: TGTGCCAGCAGCGCCACGGGACAGGGCAATCAGCCCCAGCATTTT.